One and the same sample provided the 25 T cell receptor beta chains below, sequenced in a study of T-cell reconstitution after alpha-beta-depleted transplantation in children. Unique molecular identifiers were built into the TCRbeta library. TCRdb processed the PCR reads anew with MiXCR; each CDR3 protein has one entry. The table has 210,000 or so distinct CDR3 sequences, approximately 11% seen once. The specimen was PBMCs, collected before TCRalphabeta/CD19-depleted stem cell transplant. Every receptor here comes from a child younger than two with acute myeloid leukemia, due to receive a stem cell transplant.

This clonotype was counted many times. The V call is TRBV28, the J call TRBJ1-4; D perhaps matches TRBD1 (5 bases). Germline CDR1 is MDHEN and CDR2 is SYDVKM. The CDR3 is made up of 16 amino acids. Trimming cost V 6 bases and J 3 bases, with 17 bases left between them. The DNA of the CDR3 is TGTGCCAGCAGCCCGCCGTATGGGGGATCTAATGAAAAACTGTTTTTT. It encodes CASSPPYGGSNEKLFF.

In this sample, this clonotype turned up many times. The J gene is TRBJ2-1, the V gene TRBV12-5; 11 bases agree with TRBD2. Germline-derived CDR1 and CDR2 are LGHNT and FRNRAP. V shed 3 bases and J 4 bases; nucleotides not matched to a gene: 2. The CDR3 sequence is 15 residues long. Written as DNA, the CDR3 is TGTGCTAGTGGTTTCGGGACTAGCGGTTACAATGAGCAGTTCTTC. Residues: CASGFGTSGYNEQFF.

This clonotype was picked up many times. The rearrangement joins TRBV2 to TRBJ1-5, with D maybe TRBD1 (6 bases). This CDR3 spans 16 amino acids. The germline CDR1 and CDR2 sequences are SNHLY and FYNNEI. Between the trimmed V and J ends, which lost 6 bases and 4 bases, there was a span of 19 bases. The CDR3 coding sequence is TGTGCCAGCAGGGACCCCACACAGGGTTCAAATCAGCCCCAGCATTTT. This codes for CASRDPTQGSNQPQHF.

This clonotype was detected only a few times. The V and J genes are TRBV28 and TRBJ1-4; D may be TRBD1 (6 bases). The V end lost 5 bases, the J end lost 3 bases, and 13 bases lay between the germline ends. CDR1 MDHEN and CDR2 SYDVKM come from the germline V gene. The CDR3 consists of 15 residues. As DNA, the CDR3 is TGTGCCAGCAGTACTCAGGGGTCAGCTAATGAAAAACTGTTTTTT. This encodes CASSTQGSANEKLFF.

This clonotype was counted many times. This chain connects TRBV6-1 to TRBJ2-3, with 16 bases fitting TRBD2. The trim removed 6 bases at V and 1 base at J, leaving 4 bases unmatched. This CDR3 has 17 amino acids. Germline V gene data show CDR1 as MNHNS and CDR2 as SASEGT. CDR3 in amino acids: CASSGTSGGVRTDTQYF. The CDR3 DNA reads TGTGCCAGCAGCGGGACTAGCGGGGGGGTGCGCACAGATACGCAGTATTTT.

In this sample, this clonotype turned up many times. V usage is TRBV4-1 and J usage is TRBJ1-5; D might be TRBD1 (5 bases). CDR3 length: 15 amino acids. Trimming pared 1 base from V and 6 bases from J, leaving 13 bases between. Germline CDR1 and CDR2: MGHRA and YSYEKL. The CDR3 region is CASSQVGGWSQPQHF. The CDR3 nucleotides are TGCGCCAGCAGCCAAGTTGGGGGATGGAGTCAGCCCCAGCATTTT.

The sample holds many counts of this clonotype. The J gene is TRBJ1-5, the V gene TRBV20-1; D gene uncertain. Germline CDR1 and CDR2: DFQATT and SNEGSKA (reference sequence). The ends were cut back, 3 bases at V and 0 bases at J, with 9 bases in the middle. The CDR3 is 14 residues long. The CDR3 region is CSASPPLSNQPQHF. CDR3 sequence (DNA): TGCAGTGCTAGTCCCCCACTTAGCAATCAGCCCCAGCATTTT.

This clonotype was seen many times. The chain combines TRBV3-1 with TRBJ2-1; 9 bases agree with TRBD2. V dropped 4 bases and J dropped 1; count of bases not matched to a gene: 5. Germline V gene data show CDR1 as LGHDT and CDR2 as YNNKEL (reference sequence). The CDR3 consists of 16 residues. DNA of the CDR3: TGTGCCAGCAGCCGGTTAGCGGGAGAATCCTACAATGAGCAGTTCTTC. The encoded protein is CASSRLAGESYNEQFF.

This clonotype was seen ten or more times. This sequence joins TRBV7-2 and TRBJ1-2; 7 bases match TRBD1. Trimming removed 5 bases from V and 5 bases from J; junction bases left unmatched: 14. Germline V gene data show CDR1 as SGHTA and CDR2 as FQGNSA. The CDR3 is made up of 16 amino acids. For the CDR3, the DNA is TGTGCCAGCAGCCTTATTCATGCCTGGGACAGATATGGCTACACCTTC. Translated: CASSLIHAWDRYGYTF.

This clonotype showed up many times. One end of the junction does not line up with germline, which may come from a read error. The chain is built from TRBV5-1 and TRBJ1-6; 9 positions agree with TRBD1. The CDR3 totals 14 residues. Germline V lookup: CDR1 SGHRS, CDR2 YFSETQ. This chain's CDR3 is CASSPGQGNSPLHF. CDR3 coding DNA: TGTGCCAGCAGCCCGGGACAGGGTAATTCACCCCTCCACTTT.

This clonotype was counted at least ten times. V and J are TRBV28 and TRBJ2-5, with TRBD1 identical over 9 bases. The V gene's germline CDR1 is MDHEN and CDR2 SYDVKM. V lost 6 bases and J lost 4; bases outside the gene matches: 9. CDR3 size: 15 residues. CDR3 region: CASRQTGGEGETQYF. Here the CDR3 DNA reads TGTGCCAGCAGGCAAACAGGGGGCGAAGGAGAGACCCAGTACTTC.

Only a few counts were recorded for this clonotype. The rearrangement uses TRBV20-1 and TRBJ1-2; D possibly corresponds to TRBD1 (5 bases). CDR1 is DFQATT and CDR2 is SNEGSKA in the germline V gene (reference sequence). There are 14 residues in the CDR3. The V and J ends lost 0 bases and 0 bases respectively, with 8 bases between them. CDR3 nucleotides: TGCAGTGCTAGAGAGGGGGACGCTAACTATGGCTACACCTTC. Translated, it gives CSAREGDANYGYTF.

The gene calls are TRBV20-1 and TRBJ1-5; D is ambiguous. CDR3 size: 16 residues. Deletions cut 0 bases from V and 0 bases from J, with 12 bases between. Germline loops: CDR1 DFQATT, CDR2 SNEGSKA (reference sequence). This chain's CDR3 is CSAREGAGYSNQPQHF. For the CDR3, the DNA is TGCAGTGCTAGAGAGGGAGCCGGGTATAGCAATCAGCCCCAGCATTTT.

This clonotype was picked up one time. The junction departs from germline at one end; a sequencing error may be responsible. The V call is TRBV7-7, the J call TRBJ1-1; D unclear. CDR3 length: 13 amino acids. CDR1 SSHAT and CDR2 FNYEAQ come from the germline V gene (reference sequence). CDR3 loop: CTSSLHGNTETFF. CDR3 DNA sequence: TGTACCAGCAGCTTACACGGAAACACTGAAACTTTCTTT.

This clonotype was counted at least ten times. The chain combines TRBV18 with TRBJ2-3; D remains unclear. Trimming pared 3 bases from V and 11 bases from J, leaving 15 bases between. This CDR3 region has 13 residues. Germline V gene data show CDR1 as KGHSH and CDR2 as LQKENI. The CDR3 here is CASSPQTQAEQYF. CDR3 nucleotides: TGTGCCAGCTCACCTCAGACCCAGGCCGAGCAGTATTTT.

With regard to this clonotype: A clone one base away is much larger, so this may be a read error. The chain uses TRBV20-1 and TRBJ1-1; D may be TRBD1 (5 bases). CDR3 length: 8 amino acids. The V gene's germline CDR1 is DFQATT and CDR2 SNEGSKA (reference sequence). The CDR3 bases are TGCGGTGCTAGGGGAGCTTTCTTT. Its protein is CGARGAFF.

Ten or more counts support this clonotype. This chain links TRBV12-3 or TRBV12-4 with TRBJ2-3; TRBD1 matches at 8 bases. The CDR3 sequence is 14 residues long. Trimming took 6 bases from V and 3 from J; bases not matched to a gene: 5. The CDR3 region has the DNA TGTGCCAGCAGAAGGACAGGGTGGACAGATACGCAGTATTTT. As protein: CASRRTGWTDTQYF.

This clonotype occurred many times. This chain links TRBV20-1 with TRBJ2-7; 7 bases line up with TRBD2. V lost 6 bases and J lost 1; bases outside the gene matches: 9. The CDR3 loop spans 14 amino acids. Germline V lookup: CDR1 DFQATT, CDR2 SNEGSKA (reference sequence). In DNA form, the CDR3 reads TGCAGTGCACTTTTTCAAGCGGGGTCCTACGAGCAGTACTTC. It encodes CSALFQAGSYEQYF.

This clonotype came up a few times. This sequence joins TRBV18 and TRBJ1-4; D not resolved. The CDR3 has 15 residues. Germline V lookup: CDR1 KGHSH, CDR2 LQKENI. Trimming shortened V by 3 bases and J by 1 base, and 9 bases separated the two germline ends. CDR3 region: CASSPDGGTNEKLFF. CDR3 coding DNA: TGTGCCAGCTCACCGGACGGTGGAACTAATGAAAAACTGTTTTTT.

Many counts were recorded for this clonotype. The V and J genes are TRBV12-3 or TRBV12-4 and TRBJ2-7; 12 nucleotides align to TRBD2. Trimming cost V 3 bases and J 11 bases; bases outside gene matches: 2. CDR3 length equals 12 residues. The CDR3 region has the DNA TGTGCCAGCAGTTTTCCTAGCGGGAGGGAGTACTTC. It translates to CASSFPSGREYF.

Many counts were recorded for this clonotype. The chain carries TRBV6-2 or TRBV6-3 and TRBJ2-4, with D perhaps TRBD1 (6 bases). CDR3 length: 19 residues. Germline values: CDR1 MNHEY, CDR2 SVGEGT. Trimming removed 6 bases at V and 0 bases at J, with 24 bases between. CDR3 protein: CASSQTGGDRRLAKNIQYF. The CDR3 coding sequence is TGTGCCAGCAGCCAAACAGGTGGTGACAGGAGATTAGCCAAAAACATTCAGTACTTC.

In this sample, this clonotype turned up many times. The CDR3 DNA reads as TGTGCCAGCAGCTTAGAATCCCTAGCGCTCGAGCAGTACTTC. Translating it yields CASSLESLALEQYF. The chain recombines TRBV11-2 with TRBJ2-7, with D perhaps TRBD2 (6 bases). The CDR3 loop spans 14 amino acids. Trimming stripped 0 bases from V and 6 bases from J, with 12 bases between. From germline, CDR1 is SGHAT and CDR2 FQNNGV.

On this clonotype: Sequence at one end of the junction differs from germline and may be a read error. This sequence joins TRBV7-9 and TRBJ1-2; no definite D call. This CDR3 is built from 13 residues. Germline loops: CDR1 SEHNR, CDR2 FQNEAQ (reference sequence). As DNA, the CDR3 is TGTGCCAGCAGCTTGGCGACCGCCTATGGCGACACCTTC. It is translated as CASSLATAYGDTF.

This clonotype was observed many times. The genes are TRBV4-1 and TRBJ1-1, with D unclear. The CDR3 spans 11 residues. The germline gives CDR1 MGHRA, CDR2 YSYEKL. V lost 1 base, J lost 7 bases, and 4 bases lay in between. CDR3 sequence (DNA): TGCGCCAGCAGCCAAGGAATTGAAGCTTTCTTT. It yields the protein CASSQGIEAFF.

The table lists this clonotype with many counts. The chain joins TRBV18 to TRBJ2-7; TRBD2 matches at 11 bases. Germline V gene data show CDR1 as KGHSH and CDR2 as LQKENI. The CDR3 length is 15 residues. The V segment lost 3 bases and the J segment 2 bases; nucleotides outside the gene matches: 3. The CDR3 DNA reads TGTGCCAGCTCACCCCAGACTAGCGGGACCTACGAGCAGTACTTC. Translated: CASSPQTSGTYEQYF.